The rows below give T cell receptor beta chains drawn from one sample of a study of cytomegalovirus exposure and HLA in healthy donors. The protocol was immunoSEQ multiplex PCR, while the TCRdb copy is restricted to in-frame clones and leaves out a portion. The sample yields tens of thousands of clones, 75% to 95% seen once. Material for sequencing was PBMCs. The receptors were sampled from a man between 18 and 29 years old in good health and CMV-seronegative. Both conserved end residues are part of each CDR3. A D gene is named only where the DNA matches it firmly.

TGTGCCAGCAGCGCCTCTCGGGACTTCGATGAGCAGTTCTTC	CASSASRDFDEQFF	TRBV9	TRBJ2-1	.
TGCAGCGTTGTGTGGAACCGGCTAGCTTTAGGAGAGACCCAGTACTTC	CSVVWNRLALGETQYF	TRBV29-1	TRBJ2-5	.
TGCGCCAGCGCAGGGTGGAACACTGAAGCTTTCTTT	CASAGWNTEAFF	TRBV5-1	TRBJ1-1	.
TGTGCCAGCAGCGTAGGGGGGGGTAACGTCTATGGCTACACCTTC	CASSVGGGNVYGYTF	TRBV9	TRBJ1-2	.
TGTGCCAGCAGTTTATCACACAGGGGAACTGAAGCTTTCTTT	CASSLSHRGTEAFF	TRBV28	TRBJ1-1	TRBD1
TGTGCCAGTAGTATGACAGGGGGAAACTCTGGAAACACCATATATTTT	CASSMTGGNSGNTIYF	TRBV19	TRBJ1-3	TRBD1
TGTGCCAGCAGTTTGGGTGGGGAGGCCTACGAGCAGTACTTC	CASSLGGEAYEQYF	TRBV27	TRBJ2-7	.
TGTGCCAGCAGTGGGGACAGGCGATCCTACGAGCAGTACTTC	CASSGDRRSYEQYF	TRBV6-1	TRBJ2-7	TRBD1
TGCGCCAGCAGCTTGATGGAGGGAGGGCTCAATGAGCAGTTCTTC	CASSLMEGGLNEQFF	TRBV5-1	TRBJ2-1	TRBD2
TGCGCCAGCAGCCGCGACCGACTCACTAACACTGAAGCTTTCTTT	CASSRDRLTNTEAFF	TRBV5-1	TRBJ1-1	.
TGTGCCAGCAGTACCCCGACAGGGATCGAGACCCAGTACTTC	CASSTPTGIETQYF	TRBV6-5	TRBJ2-5	TRBD1
TGTGCCAGCAGCTTAGGGCAGGGGGGCTACAATGAGCAGTTCTTC	CASSLGQGGYNEQFF	TRBV7-6	TRBJ2-1	.
TGTGCCAGCAGCTACCTATCGAACACCGGGGAGCTGTTTTTT	CASSYLSNTGELFF	TRBV13	TRBJ2-2	.
TGTGCCAGCCGATCCCCGGGACAGGGAGGAACCGGGGAGCTGTTTTTT	CASRSPGQGGTGELFF	TRBV25-1	TRBJ2-2	TRBD1
TGTGCCAGCAGTTCCCTCCAGACAGGGAGAACAGATACGCAGTATTTT	CASSSLQTGRTDTQYF	TRBV28	TRBJ2-3	TRBD1
TGTGCCAGCACTCCTAGGACATTTGGAGCCAAAAACATTCAGTACTTC	CASTPRTFGAKNIQYF	TRBV28	TRBJ2-4	.
TGTGCCAGCAGCCAAGAAAGAGGTAGCGGGGCGGATGAGCAGTTCTTC	CASSQERGSGADEQFF	TRBV4-2	TRBJ2-1	TRBD2
TGTGCCAGCAGTTCAGAGACAGGGCGAGAGACCCAGTACTTC	CASSSETGRETQYF	TRBV28	TRBJ2-5	TRBD1
TGTGCCAGCAGTGACGGGGAGCAGTACTTC	CASSDGEQYF	TRBV2	TRBJ2-7	.
TGTGCCAGCAGTGAAAGGGGGGGGCGCGGAACTGAAGCTTTCTTT	CASSERGGRGTEAFF	TRBV6-4	TRBJ1-1	.
TGCAGCGTTGCCCGGATAGGGGGCCGTGGGTACGAGCAGTACTTC	CSVARIGGRGYEQYF	TRBV29-1	TRBJ2-7	TRBD1
TGTGCCAGCAGCTTCGCGGGGGGCATCACTGAAGCTTTCTTT	CASSFAGGITEAFF	TRBV5-4	TRBJ1-1	.
TGTGCCAGCAGGGCAGGGGGCTCCCGTAATGAAAAACTGTTTTTT	CASRAGGSRNEKLFF	TRBV6-5	TRBJ1-4	TRBD1
TGTGCTAGCAGCCGCGCTAGCACAGATACGCAGTATTTT	CASSRASTDTQYF	TRBV7-7	TRBJ2-3	.
TGTGCCAGCCGAAGGGACAACGACTATGGCTACACCTTC	CASRRDNDYGYTF	TRBV6-1	TRBJ1-2	.
TGTGCCTCCGAGGGAGGCTACCTGAACTATGGCTACACCTTC	CASEGGYLNYGYTF	TRBV30	TRBJ1-2	.
TGTGCCACCAGCAGAGGTGGCGGGGGGGTCACTGAAGCTTTCTTT	CATSRGGGGVTEAFF	TRBV15	TRBJ1-1	.
TGCGCCAGCAGCTACTACAGGGGCGAGAACTATGGCTACACCTTC	CASSYYRGENYGYTF	TRBV5-1	TRBJ1-2	TRBD1
TGCAGCGTTGAAGATGCGGTCCGCGGCAGGGGGATCGCCGAGCAGTACTTC	CSVEDAVRGRGIAEQYF	TRBV29-1	TRBJ2-7	TRBD1
TGTGCCAGCACCCTCTTACTAGCGGGAGGTAGTAATGAGCAGTTCTTC	CASTLLLAGGSNEQFF	TRBV28	TRBJ2-1	TRBD2
TGTGCCACCCGGCCAGGGGGCATTCAGCCCCAGCATTTT	CATRPGGIQPQHF	TRBV28	TRBJ1-5	TRBD1
TGTGCCAGCAGCTTAGTGTCATCATTCGGGACAGTCCCCTACGAGCAGTACTTC	CASSLVSSFGTVPYEQYF	TRBV11-2	TRBJ2-7	TRBD1
TGTGCCAGCAGCCCAAATGTTCTAGGCAACAATGAGCAGTTCTTC	CASSPNVLGNNEQFF	TRBV7-3	TRBJ2-1	.